The sequence of this T cell receptor beta chain was determined in a study of technical replicates of blood from several donors. Clones were sequenced by immunoSEQ multiplex PCR, and TCRdb holds only the in-frame ones, with some missing. The sample includes under 85,000 clones, approximately 93% seen only once; the top ten take about 0.26%. The CDR3 spans 13 residues. Germline V lookup: CDR1 SGHRS, CDR2 YFSETQ. Deletions cut 1 base from V and 4 bases from J, with 5 bases between. The sample comprised T cells isolated from PBMCs. The sequence was obtained from a human donor in good health. The rearrangement joins TRBV5-1 to TRBJ2-2; D is uncertain. In DNA form, the CDR3 reads TGCGCCAGCAGCTTGAGCCCCACCGGGGAGCTGTTTTTT. It is translated as CASSLSPTGELFF. The entire variable domain, with the rest obtained from reference TRBV5-1 and TRBJ2-2, is as follows: KAGVTQTPRYLIKTRGQQVTLSCSPISGHRSVSWYQQTPGQGLQFLFEYFSETQRNKGNFPGRFSGRQFSNSRSEMNVSTLELGDSALYLCASSLSPTGELFFGEGSRLTVL.